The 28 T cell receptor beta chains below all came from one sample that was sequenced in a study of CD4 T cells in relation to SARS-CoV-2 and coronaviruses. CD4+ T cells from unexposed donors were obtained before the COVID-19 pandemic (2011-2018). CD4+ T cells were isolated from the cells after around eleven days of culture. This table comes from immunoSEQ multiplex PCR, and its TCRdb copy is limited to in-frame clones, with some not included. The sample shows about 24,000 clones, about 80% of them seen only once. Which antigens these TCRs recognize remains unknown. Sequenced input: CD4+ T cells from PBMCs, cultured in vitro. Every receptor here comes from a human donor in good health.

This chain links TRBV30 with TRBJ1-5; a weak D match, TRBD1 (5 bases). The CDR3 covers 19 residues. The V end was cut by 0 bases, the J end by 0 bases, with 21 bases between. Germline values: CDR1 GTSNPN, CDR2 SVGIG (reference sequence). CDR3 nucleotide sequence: TGTGCCTGGAGTGTGTCCCGGACACCCGGCTATTATAGCAATCAGCCCCAGCATTTT. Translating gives CAWSVSRTPGYYSNQPQHF.

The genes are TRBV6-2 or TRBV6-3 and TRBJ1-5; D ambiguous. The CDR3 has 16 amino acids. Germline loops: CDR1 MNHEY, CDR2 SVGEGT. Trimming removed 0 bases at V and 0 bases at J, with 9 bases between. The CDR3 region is CASSYSGSYSNQPQHF. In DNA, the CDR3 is TGTGCCAGCAGTTACTCGGGCAGCTATAGCAATCAGCCCCAGCATTTT.

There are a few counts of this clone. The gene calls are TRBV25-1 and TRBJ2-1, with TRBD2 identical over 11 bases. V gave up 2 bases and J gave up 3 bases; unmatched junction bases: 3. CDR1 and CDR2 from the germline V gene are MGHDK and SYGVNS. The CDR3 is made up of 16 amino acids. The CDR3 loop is CASSEPGTSGYNEQFF. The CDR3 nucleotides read TGTGCCAGCAGTGAACCCGGGACTAGCGGCTACAATGAGCAGTTCTTC.

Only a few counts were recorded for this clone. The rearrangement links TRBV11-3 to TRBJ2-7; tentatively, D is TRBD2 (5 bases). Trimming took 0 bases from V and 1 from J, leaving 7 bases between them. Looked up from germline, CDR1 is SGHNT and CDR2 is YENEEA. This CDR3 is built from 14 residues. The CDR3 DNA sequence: TGTGCCAGCAGCTTAGAAGGGAGATCCTACGAGCAGTACTTC. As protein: CASSLEGRSYEQYF. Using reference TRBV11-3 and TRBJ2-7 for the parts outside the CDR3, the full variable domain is EAGVVQSPRYKIIEKKQPVAFWCNPISGHNTLYWYLQNLGQGPELLIRYENEEAVDDSQLPKDRFSAERLKGVDSTLKIQPAELGDSAVYLCASSLEGRSYEQYFGPGTRLTVT.

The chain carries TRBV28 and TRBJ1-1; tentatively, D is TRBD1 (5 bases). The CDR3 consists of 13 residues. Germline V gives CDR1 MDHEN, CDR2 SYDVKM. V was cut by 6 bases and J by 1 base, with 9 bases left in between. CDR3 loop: CASRRDGNTEAFF. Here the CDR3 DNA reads TGTGCCAGCAGAAGGGACGGGAACACTGAAGCTTTCTTT.

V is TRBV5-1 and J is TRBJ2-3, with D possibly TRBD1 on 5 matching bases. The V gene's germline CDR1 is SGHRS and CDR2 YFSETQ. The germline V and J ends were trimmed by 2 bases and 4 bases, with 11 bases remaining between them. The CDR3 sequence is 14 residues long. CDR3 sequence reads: CASSLSAQADTQYF. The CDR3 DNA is TGCGCCAGCAGCTTATCAGCACAGGCAGATACGCAGTATTTT.

CDR3 sequence reads: CATSRGRAGVGETQYF. The CDR3 coding sequence is TGTGCCACCAGCAGAGGGCGAGCGGGAGTCGGTGAGACCCAGTACTTC. The chain employs TRBV15 and TRBJ2-5; 8 bases align to TRBD2. Germline loops: CDR1 LNHNV, CDR2 YYDKDF (reference sequence). V lost 1 base, J lost 5 bases, and 9 bases stayed unmatched. The CDR3 totals 16 residues.

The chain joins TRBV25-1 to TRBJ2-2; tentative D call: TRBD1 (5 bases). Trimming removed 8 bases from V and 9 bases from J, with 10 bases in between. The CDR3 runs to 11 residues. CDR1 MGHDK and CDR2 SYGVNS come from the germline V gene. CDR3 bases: TGTGCCAGCGCCCAGGGCCGGGAGCTGTTTTTT. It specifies CASAQGRELFF.

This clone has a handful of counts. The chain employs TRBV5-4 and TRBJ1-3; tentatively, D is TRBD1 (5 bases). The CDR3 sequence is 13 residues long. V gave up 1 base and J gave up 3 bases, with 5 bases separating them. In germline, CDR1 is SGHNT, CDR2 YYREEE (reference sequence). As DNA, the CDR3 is TGTGCCAGCAGCTTGCAGGGTGGAAACACCATATATTTT. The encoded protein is CASSLQGGNTIYF. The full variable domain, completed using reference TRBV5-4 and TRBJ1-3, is ETGVTQSPTHLIKTRGQQVTLRCSSQSGHNTVSWYQQALGQGPQFIFQYYREEENGRGNFPPRFSGLQFPNYSSELNVNALELDDSALYLCASSLQGGNTIYFGEGSWLTVV.

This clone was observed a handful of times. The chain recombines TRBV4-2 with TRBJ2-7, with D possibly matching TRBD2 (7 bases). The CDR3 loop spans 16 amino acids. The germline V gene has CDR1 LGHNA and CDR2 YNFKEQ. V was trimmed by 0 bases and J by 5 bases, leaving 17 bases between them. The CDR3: CASSQEGGGSIDEQYF. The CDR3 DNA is TGTGCCAGCAGCCAAGAGGGGGGCGGGAGTATCGACGAGCAGTACTTC.

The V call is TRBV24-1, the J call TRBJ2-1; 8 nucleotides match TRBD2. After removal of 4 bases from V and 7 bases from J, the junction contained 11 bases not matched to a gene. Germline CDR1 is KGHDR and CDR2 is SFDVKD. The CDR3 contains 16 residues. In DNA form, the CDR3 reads TGTGCCACCAGTGAGGCAACCGGGACTAGGAAAAATGAGCAGTTCTTC. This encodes CATSEATGTRKNEQFF.

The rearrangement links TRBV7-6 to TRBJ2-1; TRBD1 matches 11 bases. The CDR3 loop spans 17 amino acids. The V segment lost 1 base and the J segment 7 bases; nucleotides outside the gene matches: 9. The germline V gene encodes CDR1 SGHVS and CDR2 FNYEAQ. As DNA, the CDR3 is TGTGCCAGCAGCTTAGGCCCCGCTGGACAGGGGGCGAATGAGCAGTTCTTC. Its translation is CASSLGPAGQGANEQFF.

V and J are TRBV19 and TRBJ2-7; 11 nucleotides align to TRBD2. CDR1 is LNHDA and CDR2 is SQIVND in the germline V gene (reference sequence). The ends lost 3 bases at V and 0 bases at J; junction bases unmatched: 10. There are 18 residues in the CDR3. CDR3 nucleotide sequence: TGTGCCAGTAGTATTGGTCTCTTAACTAGCGGGAGCTCCTACGAGCAGTACTTC. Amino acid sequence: CASSIGLLTSGSSYEQYF.

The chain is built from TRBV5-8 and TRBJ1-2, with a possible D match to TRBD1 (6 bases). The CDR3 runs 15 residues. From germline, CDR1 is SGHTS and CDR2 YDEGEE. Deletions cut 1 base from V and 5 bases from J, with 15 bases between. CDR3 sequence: CASSLTGFVGYGYTF. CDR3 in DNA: TGTGCCAGCAGCTTGACAGGGTTCGTTGGGTATGGCTACACCTTC.

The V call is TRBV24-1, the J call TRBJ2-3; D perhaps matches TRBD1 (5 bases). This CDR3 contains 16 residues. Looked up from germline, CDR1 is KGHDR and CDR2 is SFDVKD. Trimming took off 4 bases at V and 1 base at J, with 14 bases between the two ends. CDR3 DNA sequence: TGTGCCACCAGTGACTCCAGGGTAATAGGCACAGATACGCAGTATTTT. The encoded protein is CATSDSRVIGTDTQYF.

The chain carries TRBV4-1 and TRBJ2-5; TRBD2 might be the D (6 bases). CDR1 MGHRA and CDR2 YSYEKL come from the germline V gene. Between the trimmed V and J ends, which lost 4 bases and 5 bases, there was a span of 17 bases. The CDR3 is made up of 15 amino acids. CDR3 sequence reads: CASSLTQREEETQYF. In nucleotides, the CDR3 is TGCGCCAGCAGCCTGACACAAAGGGAGGAGGAGACCCAGTACTTC.

The CDR3 spells CASSVDPLRALHF. In DNA form, the CDR3 reads TGTGCCAGCAGCGTAGACCCTTTAAGGGCCCTCCACTTT. V usage is TRBV9 and J usage is TRBJ1-6; D not resolved. The germline V gene has CDR1 SGDLS and CDR2 YYNGEE. The CDR3 consists of 13 residues. V dropped 0 bases and J dropped 14 bases, with 12 bases sitting between them.

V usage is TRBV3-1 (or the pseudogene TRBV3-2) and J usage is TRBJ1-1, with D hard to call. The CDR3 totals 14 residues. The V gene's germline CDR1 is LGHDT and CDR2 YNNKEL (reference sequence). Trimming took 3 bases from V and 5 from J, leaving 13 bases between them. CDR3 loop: CASSHTPGRTEAFF. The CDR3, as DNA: TGTGCCAGCAGCCATACCCCTGGGAGAACTGAAGCTTTCTTT.

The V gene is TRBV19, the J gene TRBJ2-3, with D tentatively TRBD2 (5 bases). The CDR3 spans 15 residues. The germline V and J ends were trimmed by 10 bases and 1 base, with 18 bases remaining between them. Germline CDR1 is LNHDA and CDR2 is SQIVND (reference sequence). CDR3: CAISRTYDRTDTQYF. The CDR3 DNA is TGTGCCATCTCCCGGACTTACGATCGCACAGATACGCAGTATTTT.

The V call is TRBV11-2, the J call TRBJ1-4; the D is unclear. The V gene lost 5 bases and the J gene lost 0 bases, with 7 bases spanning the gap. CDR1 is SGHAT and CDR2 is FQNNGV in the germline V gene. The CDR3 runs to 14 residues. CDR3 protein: CASSVDTTNEKLFF. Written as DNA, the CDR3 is TGTGCCAGCAGCGTTGACACAACTAATGAAAAACTGTTTTTT.

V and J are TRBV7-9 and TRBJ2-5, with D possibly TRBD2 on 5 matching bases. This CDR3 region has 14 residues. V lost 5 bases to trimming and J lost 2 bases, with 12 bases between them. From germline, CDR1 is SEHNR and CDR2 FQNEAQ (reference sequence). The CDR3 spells CASSVGLRQETQYF. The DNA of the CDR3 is TGTGCCAGCAGCGTCGGACTCCGACAAGAGACCCAGTACTTC. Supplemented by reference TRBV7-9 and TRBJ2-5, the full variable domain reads DTGVSQNPRHKITKRGQNVTFRCDPISEHNRLYWYRQTLGQGPEFLTYFQNEAQLEKSRLLSDRFSAERPKGSFSTLEIQRTEQGDSAMYLCASSVGLRQETQYFGPGTRLLVL.

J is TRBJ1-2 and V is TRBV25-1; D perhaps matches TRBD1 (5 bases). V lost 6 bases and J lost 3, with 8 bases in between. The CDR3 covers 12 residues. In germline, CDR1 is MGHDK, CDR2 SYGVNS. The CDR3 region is CASSQGDYGYTF. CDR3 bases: TGTGCCAGCAGCCAAGGGGACTATGGCTACACCTTC.

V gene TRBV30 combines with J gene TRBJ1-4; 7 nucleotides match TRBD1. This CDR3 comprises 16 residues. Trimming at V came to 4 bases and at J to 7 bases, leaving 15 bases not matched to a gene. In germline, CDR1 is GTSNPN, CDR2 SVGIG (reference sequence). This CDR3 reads CAWTTPRGGLSEKLFF. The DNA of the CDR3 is TGTGCCTGGACCACACCCAGGGGGGGGCTAAGTGAAAAACTGTTTTTT.

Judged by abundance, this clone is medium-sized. CDR3: CASSLVAGGKQETQYF. The CDR3 DNA sequence: TGTGCCAGCAGCCTTGTAGCGGGAGGGAAGCAAGAGACCCAGTACTTC. The chain has TRBV4-2 and TRBJ2-5, with 11 nucleotides matching TRBD2. The V gene's germline CDR1 is LGHNA and CDR2 YNFKEQ. V dropped 4 bases and J dropped 2; count of bases not matched to a gene: 6. This CDR3 contains 16 residues.

CDR3 loop: CARERQRRTNSPLHF. The CDR3 nucleotides read TGTGCCCGAGAAAGACAAAGGCGGACCAATTCACCCCTCCACTTT. The chain is built from TRBV7-7 and TRBJ1-6; D uncertain. The CDR3 is 15 residues long. The V gene lost 11 bases and the J gene lost 7 bases, with 21 bases spanning the gap. CDR1 and CDR2 (germline): SSHAT, FNYEAQ (reference sequence).

This CDR3 is CASSLFHEQYF. DNA of the CDR3: TGTGCCAGCAGTTTATTCCACGAGCAGTACTTC. This chain uses TRBV12-3 or TRBV12-4 with TRBJ2-7; no clear D gene. The CDR3 length is 11 residues. V lost 2 bases and J lost 5, with 4 bases in between.

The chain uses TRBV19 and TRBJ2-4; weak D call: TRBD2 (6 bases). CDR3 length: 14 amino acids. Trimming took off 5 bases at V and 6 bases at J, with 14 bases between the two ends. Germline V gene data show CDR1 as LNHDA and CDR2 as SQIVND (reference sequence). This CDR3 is CASSESGTLNIQYF. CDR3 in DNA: TGTGCCAGTAGTGAATCGGGGACTTTAAACATTCAGTACTTC.

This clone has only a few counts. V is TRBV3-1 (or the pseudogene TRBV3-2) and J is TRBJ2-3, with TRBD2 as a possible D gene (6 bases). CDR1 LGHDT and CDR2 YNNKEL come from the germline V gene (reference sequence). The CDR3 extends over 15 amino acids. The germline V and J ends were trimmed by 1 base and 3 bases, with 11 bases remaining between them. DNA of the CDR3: TGTGCCAGCAGCCAAGCCCATGCGGGGACAGATACGCAGTATTTT. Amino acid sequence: CASSQAHAGTDTQYF.